The 8 T cell receptor beta chains listed next were all sequenced from one sample in a study of CDR3 diversity in severe acne. Each CDR3 protein is one row after TCRdb ran MiXCR on the PCR reads. The sample carries around 100,000 distinct CDR3 sequences, under 60% recorded once. Sequencing was carried out using blood. These receptors originate from a male donor with acne.

This clonotype turned up a few times. The J gene is TRBJ2-3, the V gene TRBV7-3; the match to TRBD1 covers 12 bases. Germline CDR1 and CDR2: SGHTA and FQGTGA. V trimming: 1 base; J trimming: 2 bases; junction bases outside the gene matches: 13. The CDR3 length is 20 residues. The CDR3 DNA reads TGTGCCAGCAGCTTAATAGCCGGACTCCGGGACAGGGGGCCCACAGATACGCAGTATTTT. Protein sequence: CASSLIAGLRDRGPTDTQYF.

A few counts support this clonotype. This chain joins TRBV24-1 and TRBJ2-2, with a tentative D call TRBD1 (8 bases). V lost 2 bases and J 5 bases, leaving 14 bases between the germline ends. The CDR3 sequence is 16 residues long. Germline V CDR1 and CDR2: KGHDR, SFDVKD. The CDR3 loop reads CATSDSGQGGTGELFF. The CDR3 DNA follows: TGTGCCACCAGTGATTCAGGACAGGGAGGGACCGGGGAGCTGTTTTTT.

This chain joins TRBV29-1 and TRBJ1-1, with a weak D call TRBD1 (5 bases). Germline CDR1 SQVTM, CDR2 ANQGSEA. The V end lost 6 bases, the J end lost 1 base, and 15 bases lay between the germline ends. The CDR3 is 14 amino acids. This CDR3 is CSVGMTARNTEAFF. DNA of the CDR3: TGCAGCGTAGGTATGACAGCGAGGAACACTGAAGCTTTCTTT.

The chain carries TRBV25-1 and TRBJ2-7; 7 positions agree with TRBD2. V gave up 4 bases and J gave up 5 bases; unmatched junction bases: 2. CDR3 length equals 12 residues. Per germline, CDR1 MGHDK and CDR2 SYGVNS. CDR3 region: CASSGGGDEQYF. In DNA form, the CDR3 reads TGTGCCAGCAGTGGGGGGGGTGACGAGCAGTACTTC.

This clonotype occurred a few times. This chain uses TRBV2 with TRBJ2-7, with 7 positions matching TRBD2. V was clipped by 8 bases and J by 0 bases; unmatched bases: 13. The germline CDR1 and CDR2 sequences are SNHLY and FYNNEI. CDR3 length equals 16 residues. CDR3: CASGELGLAVSYEQYF. CDR3 nucleotides: TGTGCCAGCGGCGAACTGGGGCTAGCGGTCTCCTACGAGCAGTACTTC.

The genes are TRBV15 and TRBJ2-5; D unresolved. This CDR3 comprises 15 residues. Germline CDR1 reads LNHNV; CDR2 reads YYDKDF (reference sequence). Deletions cut 0 bases from V and 5 bases from J, with 13 bases between. This CDR3 is CATSRDTGSGETQYF. The CDR3, as DNA: TGTGCCACCAGCAGAGATACCGGATCTGGGGAGACCCAGTACTTC.

In this sample, this clonotype turned up many times. The CDR3 sequence is CASSVGTGDGYTF. Here the CDR3 DNA reads TGTGCCAGCAGTGTCGGAACAGGGGATGGCTACACCTTC. V and J are TRBV2 and TRBJ1-2; TRBD1 aligns across 7 bases. This CDR3 has 13 amino acids. V lost 4 bases, J lost 6 bases, and 5 bases stayed unmatched. Germline V gives CDR1 SNHLY, CDR2 FYNNEI.

This clonotype was counted at least ten times. The rearrangement links TRBV15 to TRBJ2-5; the D is unclear. Germline CDR1 is LNHNV and CDR2 is YYDKDF (reference sequence). V was pared by 2 bases and J by 5 bases, with 9 bases between. The CDR3 totals 13 residues. In nucleotides, the CDR3 is TGTGCCACCAGCAGACCCCCCAGCGAGACCCAGTACTTC. Translated, it gives CATSRPPSETQYF.